Each of the 10 T cell receptor beta chains below was sequenced from the same sample in a study of OX40 agonist ivuxolimab in advanced cancers. Libraries were prepared by immunoSEQ multiplex PCR; TCRdb keeps only in-frame clonotypes and omits some of them. Here the sample spans about 7,800 clones, just under 75% being singletons. The source was CD4+ or CD8+ T cells sorted from blood, collected in a trial of the OX40 agonist ivuxolimab. Receptors originate from an adult with an advanced solid tumor such as melanoma, head and neck, liver or kidney cancer.

The chain is built from TRBV5-4 and TRBJ2-3; D not resolved. This CDR3 region has 13 residues. The germline V and J ends were trimmed by 7 bases and 6 bases, with 15 bases remaining between them. The germline CDR1 and CDR2 sequences are SGHNT and YYREEE (reference sequence). This CDR3 is CASSIVGRDTQYF. The CDR3 DNA reads TGTGCCAGCTCCATAGTCGGCCGGGATACGCAGTATTTT.

The rearrangement uses TRBV7-2 and TRBJ2-7, with D hard to call. Germline V gene data show CDR1 as SGHTA and CDR2 as FQGNSA. The CDR3 runs 15 residues. V was shortened by 2 bases and J by 4 bases, with 15 bases between the two germline ends. The CDR3 region is CASSLFPGYGYEQYF. The CDR3 nucleotides read TGTGCCAGCAGCTTATTCCCCGGGTACGGGTACGAGCAGTACTTC.

The chain couples TRBV7-9 to TRBJ1-2; 11 nucleotides align to TRBD1. V shed 4 bases and J 4 bases; nucleotides not matched to a gene: 5. CDR1 is SEHNR and CDR2 is FQNEAQ in the germline V gene (reference sequence). The CDR3 length is 15 residues. The CDR3 coding sequence is TGTGCCAGCAGCTCGGACAGGGGGCGCATCTATGGCTACACCTTC. Protein product: CASSSDRGRIYGYTF.

The V call is TRBV19, the J call TRBJ2-4; D may match TRBD1 or TRBD2 (7 bases each). Trimming pared 6 bases from V and 6 bases from J, leaving 15 bases between. Germline loops: CDR1 LNHDA, CDR2 SQIVND (reference sequence). CDR3 length: 14 amino acids. CDR3 amino acids: CASRPGGGLNIQYF. The CDR3 bases are TGTGCCAGTAGGCCAGGGGGGGGCCTAAACATTCAGTACTTC. The whole variable domain, remainder taken from reference TRBV19 and TRBJ2-4, is DGGITQSPKYLFRKEGQNVTLSCEQNLNHDAMYWYRQDPGQGLRLIYYSQIVNDFQKGDIAEGYSVSREKKESFPLTVTSAQKNPTAFYLCASRPGGGLNIQYFGAGTRLSVL.

This clone appeared a few times. The rearrangement links TRBV20-1 to TRBJ1-4; D is unresolved. Germline loops: CDR1 DFQATT, CDR2 SNEGSKA (reference sequence). This CDR3 is 11 amino acids long. V was clipped by 7 bases and J by 2 bases, with 5 bases between them. CDR3 sequence reads: CSGLTNEKLFF. Written as DNA, the CDR3 is TGCAGTGGGCTCACTAATGAAAAACTGTTTTTT.

J is TRBJ2-6 and V is TRBV1. TRBV1 is a documented pseudogene. The CDR3 has 17 amino acids. The CDR3 loop is CTSRQNCLQSRANVLTF. The CDR3 nucleotides are TGCACCAGCAGGCAGAACTGTTTGCAAAGTCGGGCCAACGTCCTGACTTTC.

J is TRBJ2-3 and V is TRBV11-3; 12 nucleotides agree with TRBD2. The CDR3 runs 16 residues. The ends lost 5 bases at V and 1 base at J; junction bases unmatched: 4. The germline CDR1 and CDR2 sequences are SGHNT and YENEEA. The CDR3 region is CASSTRTSGGTDTQYF. CDR3 in DNA: TGTGCCAGCAGCACCAGGACTAGCGGGGGCACAGATACGCAGTATTTT.

CDR3 DNA sequence: TGTGCCAGCAGCTTAACAGGGACAGGGTATACCTACAATGAGCAGTTCTTC. Translated, it gives CASSLTGTGYTYNEQFF. This sequence joins TRBV7-3 and TRBJ2-1; 9 bases are shared with TRBD1. Germline V gene sequence: CDR1 SGHTA, CDR2 FQGTGA. The CDR3 extends over 17 amino acids. Unmatched junction bases numbered 5, after V lost 0 bases and J lost 2 bases.

The sample holds a few counts of this clone. V is TRBV21-1 and J is TRBJ1-2; TRBD1 was called by the table and not checked on the DNA. TRBV21-1 corresponds to a pseudogene. CDR3 length: 20 residues. The CDR3 DNA sequence: TGTGCCAGCAGCAAAGTAGGGCCTTCGGTGACAGGGTCTGCCAACTATGGCTACACCTTC. It specifies CASSKVGPSVTGSANYGYTF.

Worth noting for this clone: Other DNA sequences of this sample code for an identical CDR3. The V gene is TRBV7-2, the J gene TRBJ2-1, with D perhaps assigned TRBD1 or TRBD2 (6 bases each). CDR3 length equals 15 residues. Trimming took off 1 base at V and 5 bases at J, with 12 bases between the two ends. Germline-derived CDR1 and CDR2 are SGHTA and FQGNSA. The CDR3 coding sequence is TGTGCCAGCAGCTTAGGTCCGGGGGCCAACAATGAGCAGTTCTTC. Translating gives CASSLGPGANNEQFF.